The 7 T cell receptor beta chains presented below share a single source sample, sequenced in a study of cytomegalovirus exposure and HLA in healthy donors. Assay: immunoSEQ multiplex PCR; the TCRdb copy retains only in-frame clones and omits some. The sample holds around 58,000 clones; 85% to 90% are singletons and the top ten take around 1.7%. Input material: PBMCs. These receptor sequences come from a woman younger than 30 in good health and CMV-seronegative.

This chain joins TRBV5-6 and TRBJ2-3; 11 nucleotides line up with TRBD2. CDR3 length equals 14 residues. V dropped 4 bases and J dropped 6; count of bases not matched to a gene: 4. Germline V CDR1 and CDR2: SGHDT, YYEEEE. CDR3 sequence reads: CASSRRTSGDTQYF. CDR3 sequence (DNA): TGTGCCAGCAGCCGGAGGACTAGCGGGGATACGCAGTATTTT.

The chain uses TRBV7-2 and TRBJ2-3, with TRBD2 matching over 13 bases. The germline gives CDR1 SGHTA, CDR2 FQGNSA. The CDR3 runs to 16 residues. V lost 6 bases, J lost 3 bases, and 6 bases stayed unmatched. The CDR3 sequence: CASRKTSGGTTDTQYF. The CDR3, as DNA: TGTGCCAGCAGAAAGACTAGCGGGGGGACGACAGATACGCAGTATTTT.

The chain combines TRBV18 with TRBJ2-7; TRBD2 matches at 10 bases. The CDR3 runs to 14 residues. V dropped 3 bases and J dropped 5; count of bases not matched to a gene: 4. CDR1 KGHSH and CDR2 LQKENI come from the germline V gene. CDR3 sequence reads: CASSPLAGDDEQYF. CDR3 nucleotide sequence: TGTGCCAGCTCACCGCTAGCGGGAGACGACGAGCAGTACTTC.

The V gene is TRBV11-1, the J gene TRBJ2-1; 15 bases agree with TRBD2. Germline assignment: CDR1 SGHAT and CDR2 FQDESV (reference sequence). This CDR3 contains 18 residues. V gave up 4 bases and J gave up 0 bases; unmatched junction bases: 4. The CDR3 protein is CASSSGLAGGLSYNEQFF. In nucleotides, the CDR3 is TGTGCCAGCAGCTCGGGACTAGCGGGGGGACTCTCCTACAATGAGCAGTTCTTC.

The V gene is TRBV9, the J gene TRBJ2-7; D gene unclear. This CDR3 is built from 16 residues. CDR1 is SGDLS and CDR2 is YYNGEE in the germline V gene. The ends were cut back, 0 bases at V and 3 bases at J, with 16 bases in the middle. CDR3 bases: TGTGCCAGCAGCGTAGCTACTACGGAGCGCCGCTACGAGCAGTACTTC. It encodes CASSVATTERRYEQYF. Filled out from reference TRBV9 and TRBJ2-7, the complete variable domain reads DSGVTQTPKHLITATGQRVTLRCSPRSGDLSVYWYQQSLDQGLQFLIQYYNGEERAKGNILERFSAQQFPDLHSELNLSSLELGDSALYFCASSVATTERRYEQYFGPGTRLTVT.

The chain uses TRBV19 and TRBJ2-7; maybe TRBD2 (5 bases). From germline, CDR1 is LNHDA and CDR2 SQIVND (reference sequence). Trimming removed 5 bases at V and 0 bases at J, with 11 bases between. The CDR3 is 14 amino acids. The CDR3 DNA follows: TGTGCCAGTAGTCCAGCGGCCGCCTCCTACGAGCAGTACTTC. Encoded protein: CASSPAAASYEQYF.

This chain joins TRBV4-1 and TRBJ1-3; TRBD1 might be the D (5 bases). The V and J ends lost 4 bases and 6 bases respectively, with 16 bases between them. CDR3 size: 15 residues. Germline CDR1 is MGHRA and CDR2 is YSYEKL. The CDR3 nucleotides read TGCGCCAGCAGCCGGCAAGGGGCATCAACAAACACCATATATTTT. Protein sequence: CASSRQGASTNTIYF.